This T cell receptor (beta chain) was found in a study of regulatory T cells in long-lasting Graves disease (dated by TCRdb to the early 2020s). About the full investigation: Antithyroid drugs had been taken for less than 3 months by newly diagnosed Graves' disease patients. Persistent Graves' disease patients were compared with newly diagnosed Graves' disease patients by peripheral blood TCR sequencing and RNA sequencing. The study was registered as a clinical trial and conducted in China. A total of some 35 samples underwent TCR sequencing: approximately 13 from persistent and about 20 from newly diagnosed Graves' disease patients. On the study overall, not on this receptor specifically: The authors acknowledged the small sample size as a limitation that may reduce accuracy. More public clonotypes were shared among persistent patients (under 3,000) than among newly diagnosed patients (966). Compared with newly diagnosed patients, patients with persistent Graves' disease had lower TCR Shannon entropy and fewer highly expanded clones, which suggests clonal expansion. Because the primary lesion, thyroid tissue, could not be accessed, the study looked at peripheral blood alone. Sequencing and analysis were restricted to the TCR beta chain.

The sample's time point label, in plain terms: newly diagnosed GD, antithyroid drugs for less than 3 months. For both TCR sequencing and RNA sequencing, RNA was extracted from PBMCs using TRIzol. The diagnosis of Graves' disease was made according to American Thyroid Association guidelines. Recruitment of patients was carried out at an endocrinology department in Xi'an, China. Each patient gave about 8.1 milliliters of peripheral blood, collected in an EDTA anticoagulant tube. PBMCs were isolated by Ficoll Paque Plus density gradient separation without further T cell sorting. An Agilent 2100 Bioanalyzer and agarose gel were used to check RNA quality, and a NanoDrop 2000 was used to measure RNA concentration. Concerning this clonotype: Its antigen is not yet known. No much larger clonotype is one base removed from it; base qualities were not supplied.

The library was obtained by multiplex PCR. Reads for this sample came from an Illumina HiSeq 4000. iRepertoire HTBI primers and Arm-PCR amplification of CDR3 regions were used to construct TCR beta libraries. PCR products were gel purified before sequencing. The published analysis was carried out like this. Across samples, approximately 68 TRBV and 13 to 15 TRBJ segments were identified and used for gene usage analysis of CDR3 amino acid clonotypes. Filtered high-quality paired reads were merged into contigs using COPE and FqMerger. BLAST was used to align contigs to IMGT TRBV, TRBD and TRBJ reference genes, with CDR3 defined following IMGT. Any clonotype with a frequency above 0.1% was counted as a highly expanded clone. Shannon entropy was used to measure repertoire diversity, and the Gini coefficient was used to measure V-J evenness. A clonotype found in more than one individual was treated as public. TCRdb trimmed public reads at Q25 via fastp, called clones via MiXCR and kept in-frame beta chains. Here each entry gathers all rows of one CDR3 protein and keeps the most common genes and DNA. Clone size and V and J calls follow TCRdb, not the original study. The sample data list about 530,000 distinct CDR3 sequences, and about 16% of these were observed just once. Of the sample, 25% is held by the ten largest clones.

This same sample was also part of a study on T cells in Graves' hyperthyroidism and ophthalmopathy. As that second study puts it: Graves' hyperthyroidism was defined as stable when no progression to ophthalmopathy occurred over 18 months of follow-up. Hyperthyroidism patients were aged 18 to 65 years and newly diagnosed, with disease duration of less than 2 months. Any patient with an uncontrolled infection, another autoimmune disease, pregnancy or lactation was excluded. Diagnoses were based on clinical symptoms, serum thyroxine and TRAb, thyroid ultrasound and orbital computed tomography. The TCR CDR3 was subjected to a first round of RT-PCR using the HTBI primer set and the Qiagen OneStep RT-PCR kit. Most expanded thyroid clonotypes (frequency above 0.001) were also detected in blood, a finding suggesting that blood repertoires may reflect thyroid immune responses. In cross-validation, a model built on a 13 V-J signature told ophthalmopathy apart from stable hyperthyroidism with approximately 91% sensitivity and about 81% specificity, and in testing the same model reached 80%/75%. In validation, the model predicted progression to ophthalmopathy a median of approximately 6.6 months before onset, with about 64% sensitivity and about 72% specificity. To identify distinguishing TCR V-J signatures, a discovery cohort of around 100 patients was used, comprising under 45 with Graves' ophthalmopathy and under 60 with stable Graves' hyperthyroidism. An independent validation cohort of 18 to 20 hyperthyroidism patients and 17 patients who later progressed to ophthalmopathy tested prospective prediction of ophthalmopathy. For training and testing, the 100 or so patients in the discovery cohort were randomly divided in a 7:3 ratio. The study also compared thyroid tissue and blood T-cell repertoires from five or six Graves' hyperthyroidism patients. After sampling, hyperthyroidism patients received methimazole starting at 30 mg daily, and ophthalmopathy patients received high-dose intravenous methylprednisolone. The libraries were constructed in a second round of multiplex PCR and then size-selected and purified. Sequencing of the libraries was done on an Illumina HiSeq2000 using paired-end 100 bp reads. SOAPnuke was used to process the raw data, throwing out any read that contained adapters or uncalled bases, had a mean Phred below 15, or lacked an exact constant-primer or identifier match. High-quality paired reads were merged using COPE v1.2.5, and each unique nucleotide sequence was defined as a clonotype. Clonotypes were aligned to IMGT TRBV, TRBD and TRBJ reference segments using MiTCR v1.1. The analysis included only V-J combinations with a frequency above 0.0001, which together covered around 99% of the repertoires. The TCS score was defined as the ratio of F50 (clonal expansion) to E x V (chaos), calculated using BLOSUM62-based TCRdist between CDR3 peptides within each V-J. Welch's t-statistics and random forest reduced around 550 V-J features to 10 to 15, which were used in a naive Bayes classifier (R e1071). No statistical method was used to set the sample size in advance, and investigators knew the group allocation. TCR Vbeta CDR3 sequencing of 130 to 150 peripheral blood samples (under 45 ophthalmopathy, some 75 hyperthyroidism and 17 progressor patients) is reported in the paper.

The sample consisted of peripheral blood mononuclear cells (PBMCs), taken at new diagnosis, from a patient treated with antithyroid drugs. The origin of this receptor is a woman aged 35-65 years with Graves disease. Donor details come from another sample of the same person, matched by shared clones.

The nucleotide sequence reads as follows: TGTGCCAGCAGCCCCCGGAGTAGCGGCCCCTACGAGCAGTACTTC. Its product reads: CASSPRSSGPYEQYF. The V and J genes are TRBV7-3 and TRBJ2-7, and possibly TRBD2, on 6 matching bases. Via the germline V gene, CDR1 is SGHTA and CDR2 FQGTGA. V sheds 5 bases and J sheds 2 bases, leaving 16 bases between their ends. There are 15 amino acids in the CDR3, from cysteine to phenylalanine inclusive. Only CDR3 DNA remains: 45 bases, in frame from the first base.